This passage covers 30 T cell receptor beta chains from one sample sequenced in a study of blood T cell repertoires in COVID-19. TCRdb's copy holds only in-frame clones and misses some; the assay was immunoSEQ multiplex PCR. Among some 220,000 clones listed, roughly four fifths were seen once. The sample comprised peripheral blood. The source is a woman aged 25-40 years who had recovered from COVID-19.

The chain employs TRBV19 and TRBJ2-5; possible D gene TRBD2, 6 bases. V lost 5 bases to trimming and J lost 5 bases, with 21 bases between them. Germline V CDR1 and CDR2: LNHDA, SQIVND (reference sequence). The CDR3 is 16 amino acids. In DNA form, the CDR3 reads TGTGCCAGTAGTCCGAGGAGGGAGGTAAAGGGGGAGACCCAGTACTTC. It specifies CASSPRREVKGETQYF. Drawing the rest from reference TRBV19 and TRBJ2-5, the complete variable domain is DGGITQSPKYLFRKEGQNVTLSCEQNLNHDAMYWYRQDPGQGLRLIYYSQIVNDFQKGDIAEGYSVSREKKESFPLTVTSAQKNPTAFYLCASSPRREVKGETQYFGPGTRLLVL.

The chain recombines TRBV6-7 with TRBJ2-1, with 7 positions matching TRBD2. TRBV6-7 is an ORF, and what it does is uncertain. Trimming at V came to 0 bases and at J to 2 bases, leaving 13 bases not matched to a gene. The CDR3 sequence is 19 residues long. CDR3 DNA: TGTGCCAGCAGTTACTCGAGTGGGGCGGGAGAAATCCCCTACAATGAGCAGTTCTTC. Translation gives CASSYSSGAGEIPYNEQFF.

CDR3 in DNA: TGTGCAGCTGACCAGGGTATAGGAGGCTACACCTTC. As protein: CAADQGIGGYTF. The chain joins TRBV28 to TRBJ1-2; maybe TRBD1 (5 bases). The germline V gene has CDR1 MDHEN and CDR2 SYDVKM. The CDR3 consists of 12 residues.

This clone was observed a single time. The CDR3 DNA sequence: TGTGCCAGCAGCCCACTGAGGGGGACCTCCTACGAGCAGTACTTC. It encodes CASSPLRGTSYEQYF. The rearrangement uses TRBV11-3 and TRBJ2-7, with D perhaps matching TRBD1 (6 bases). CDR1 and CDR2 from the germline V gene are SGHNT and YENEEA. The CDR3 loop spans 15 amino acids. V gave up 5 bases and J gave up 0 bases, with 14 bases separating them.

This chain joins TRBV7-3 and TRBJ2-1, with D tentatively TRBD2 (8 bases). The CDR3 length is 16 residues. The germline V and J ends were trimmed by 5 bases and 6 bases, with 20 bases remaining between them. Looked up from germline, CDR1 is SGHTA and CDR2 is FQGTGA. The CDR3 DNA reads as TGTGCCAGCAGCGTCCGGGACGGGAGGGGGCTCAATGAGCAGTTCTTC. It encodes CASSVRDGRGLNEQFF.

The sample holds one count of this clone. As DNA, the CDR3 is TGTGCCAGCAGTCCGACAGGGGTGGGAAACACCATATATTTT. Translated: CASSPTGVGNTIYF. The chain links TRBV28 to TRBJ1-3; 8 bases align to TRBD1. Germline trimming cut 5 bases from V and 4 bases from J; bases unmatched to any gene: 4. This CDR3 region has 14 residues. Germline-derived CDR1 and CDR2 are MDHEN and SYDVKM.

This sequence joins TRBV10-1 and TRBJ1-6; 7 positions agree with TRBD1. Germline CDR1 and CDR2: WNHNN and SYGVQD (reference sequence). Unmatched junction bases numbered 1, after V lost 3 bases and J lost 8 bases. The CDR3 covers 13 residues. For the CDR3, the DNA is TGCGCCAGCAGTGACAGGGGGGATTCACCCCTCCACTTT. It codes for CASSDRGDSPLHF.

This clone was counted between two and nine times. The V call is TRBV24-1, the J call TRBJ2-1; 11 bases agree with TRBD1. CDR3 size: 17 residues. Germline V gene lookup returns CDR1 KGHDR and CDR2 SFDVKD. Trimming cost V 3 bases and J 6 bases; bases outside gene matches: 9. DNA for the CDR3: TGTGCCACCAGTGATGGGATGGGGACAGGGGGAAGCAATGAGCAGTTCTTC. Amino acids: CATSDGMGTGGSNEQFF.

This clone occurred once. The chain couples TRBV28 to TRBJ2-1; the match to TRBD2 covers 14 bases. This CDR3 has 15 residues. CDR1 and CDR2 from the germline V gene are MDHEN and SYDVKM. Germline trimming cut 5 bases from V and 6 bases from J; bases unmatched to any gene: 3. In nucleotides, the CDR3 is TGTGCCAGCAGTCGCGGGACTAGCGGGAGCAATGAGCAGTTCTTC. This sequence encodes CASSRGTSGSNEQFF.

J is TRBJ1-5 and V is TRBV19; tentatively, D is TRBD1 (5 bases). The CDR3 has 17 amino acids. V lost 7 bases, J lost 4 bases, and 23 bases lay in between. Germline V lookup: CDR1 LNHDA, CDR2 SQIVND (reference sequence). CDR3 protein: CASNPGVLLRGNQPQHF. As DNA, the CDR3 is TGTGCCAGTAACCCCGGTGTTTTATTAAGGGGTAATCAGCCCCAGCATTTT.

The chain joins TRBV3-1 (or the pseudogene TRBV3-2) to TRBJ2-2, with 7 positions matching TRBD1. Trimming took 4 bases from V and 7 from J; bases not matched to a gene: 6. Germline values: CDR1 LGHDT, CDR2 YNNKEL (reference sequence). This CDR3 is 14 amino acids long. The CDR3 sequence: CASSPDRVGGELFF. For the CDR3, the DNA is TGTGCCAGCAGCCCTGACAGGGTCGGCGGGGAGCTGTTTTTT.

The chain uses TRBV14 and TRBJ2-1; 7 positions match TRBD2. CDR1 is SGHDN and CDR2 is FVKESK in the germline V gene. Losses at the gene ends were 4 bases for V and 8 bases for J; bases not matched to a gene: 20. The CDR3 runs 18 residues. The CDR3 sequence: CASSPWRGAGASRDEQFF. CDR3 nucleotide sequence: TGTGCCAGCAGCCCCTGGAGAGGGGCGGGAGCCTCCCGGGATGAGCAGTTCTTC.

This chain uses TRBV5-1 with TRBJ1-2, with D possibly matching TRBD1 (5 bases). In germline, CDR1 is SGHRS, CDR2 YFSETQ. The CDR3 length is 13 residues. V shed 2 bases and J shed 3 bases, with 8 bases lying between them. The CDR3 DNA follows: TGCGCCAGCAGCTTTCGGGGGGACTATGGCTACACCTTC. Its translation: CASSFRGDYGYTF.

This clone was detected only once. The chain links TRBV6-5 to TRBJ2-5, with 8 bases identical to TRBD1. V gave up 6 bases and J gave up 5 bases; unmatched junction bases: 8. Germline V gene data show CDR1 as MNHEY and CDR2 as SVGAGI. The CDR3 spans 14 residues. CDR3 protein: CASRNDRGGETQYF. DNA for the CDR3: TGTGCCAGCAGGAACGACAGGGGTGGTGAGACCCAGTACTTC.

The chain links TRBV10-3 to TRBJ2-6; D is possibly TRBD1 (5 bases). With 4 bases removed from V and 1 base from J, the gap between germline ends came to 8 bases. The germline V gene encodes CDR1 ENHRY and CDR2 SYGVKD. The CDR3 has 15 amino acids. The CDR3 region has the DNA TGTGCCATCAGTGGGGGCAGGTCTGGGGCCAACGTCCTGACTTTC. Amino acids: CAISGGRSGANVLTF.

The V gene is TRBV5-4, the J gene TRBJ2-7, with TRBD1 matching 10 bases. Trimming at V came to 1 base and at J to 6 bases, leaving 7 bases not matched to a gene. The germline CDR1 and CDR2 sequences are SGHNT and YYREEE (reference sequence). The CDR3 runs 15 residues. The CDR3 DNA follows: TGTGCCAGCAGCTTGCCCTGGGACAGGGGAGGCGAGCAGTACTTC. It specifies CASSLPWDRGGEQYF.

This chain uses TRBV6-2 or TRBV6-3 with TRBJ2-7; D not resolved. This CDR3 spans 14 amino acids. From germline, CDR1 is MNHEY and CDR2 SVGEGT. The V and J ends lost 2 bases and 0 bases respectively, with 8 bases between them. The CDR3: CASSYSGPSYEQYF. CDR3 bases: TGTGCCAGCAGTTACAGTGGCCCCTCCTACGAGCAGTACTTC.

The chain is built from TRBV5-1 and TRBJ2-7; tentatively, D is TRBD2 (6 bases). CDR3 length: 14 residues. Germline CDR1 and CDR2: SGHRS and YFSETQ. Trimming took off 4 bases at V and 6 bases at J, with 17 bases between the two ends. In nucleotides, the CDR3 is TGCGCCAGCAGCCCGGGACTTTCTAGGCCCGAGCAGTACTTC. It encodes CASSPGLSRPEQYF.

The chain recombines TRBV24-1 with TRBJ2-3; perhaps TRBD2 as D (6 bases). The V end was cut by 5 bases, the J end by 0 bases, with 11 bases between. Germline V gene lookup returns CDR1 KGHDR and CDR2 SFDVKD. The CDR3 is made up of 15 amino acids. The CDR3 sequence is CATSGGLASTDTQYF. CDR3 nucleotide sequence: TGTGCCACCAGTGGAGGCCTAGCGAGCACAGATACGCAGTATTTT.

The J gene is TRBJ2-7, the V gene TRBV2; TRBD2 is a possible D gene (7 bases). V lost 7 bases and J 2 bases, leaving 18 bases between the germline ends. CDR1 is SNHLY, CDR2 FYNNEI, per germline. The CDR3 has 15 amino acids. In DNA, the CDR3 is TGTGCCAGCATCTTGGGGGAGGGGGGCCCCTACGAGCAGTACTTC. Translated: CASILGEGGPYEQYF.

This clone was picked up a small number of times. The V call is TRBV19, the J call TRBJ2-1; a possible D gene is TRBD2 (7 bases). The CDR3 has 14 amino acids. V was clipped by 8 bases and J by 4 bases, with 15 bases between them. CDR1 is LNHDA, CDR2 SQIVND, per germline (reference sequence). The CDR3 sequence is CASRWGGLYNEQFF. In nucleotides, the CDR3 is TGTGCCAGTCGCTGGGGGGGCCTATACAATGAGCAGTTCTTC.

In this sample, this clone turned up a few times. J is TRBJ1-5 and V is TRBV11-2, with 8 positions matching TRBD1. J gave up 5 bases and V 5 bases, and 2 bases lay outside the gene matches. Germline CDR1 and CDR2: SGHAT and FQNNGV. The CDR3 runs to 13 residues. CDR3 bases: TGTGCCAGCAGCCTACAGGGGGATCAGCCCCAGCATTTT. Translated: CASSLQGDQPQHF.

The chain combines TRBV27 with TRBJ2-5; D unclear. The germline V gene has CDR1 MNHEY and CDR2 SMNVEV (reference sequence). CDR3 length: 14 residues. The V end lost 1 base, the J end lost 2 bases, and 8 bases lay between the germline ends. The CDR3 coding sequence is TGTGCCAGCAGTTTATACTACACGCAAGAGACCCAGTACTTC. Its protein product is CASSLYYTQETQYF.

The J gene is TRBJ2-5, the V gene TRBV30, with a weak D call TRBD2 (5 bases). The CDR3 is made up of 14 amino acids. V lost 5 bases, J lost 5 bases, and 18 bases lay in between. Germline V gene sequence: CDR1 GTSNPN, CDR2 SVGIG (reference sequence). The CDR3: CAWDSLGGGETQYF. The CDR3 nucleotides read TGTGCCTGGGATTCCCTCGGCGGAGGCGAGACCCAGTACTTC.

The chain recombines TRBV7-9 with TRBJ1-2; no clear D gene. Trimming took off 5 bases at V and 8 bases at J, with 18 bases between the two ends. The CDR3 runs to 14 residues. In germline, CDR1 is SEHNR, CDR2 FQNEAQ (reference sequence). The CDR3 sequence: CASSPDSFVRGYTF. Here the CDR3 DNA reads TGTGCCAGCAGCCCCGACTCTTTCGTGCGGGGCTACACCTTC.

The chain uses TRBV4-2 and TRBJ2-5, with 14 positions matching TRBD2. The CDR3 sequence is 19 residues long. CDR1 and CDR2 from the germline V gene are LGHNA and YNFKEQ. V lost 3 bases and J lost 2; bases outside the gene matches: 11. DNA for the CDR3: TGTGCCAGCAGCCACGGACTAGCGGGAGGACTATCCGGACAAGAGACCCAGTACTTC. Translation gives CASSHGLAGGLSGQETQYF.

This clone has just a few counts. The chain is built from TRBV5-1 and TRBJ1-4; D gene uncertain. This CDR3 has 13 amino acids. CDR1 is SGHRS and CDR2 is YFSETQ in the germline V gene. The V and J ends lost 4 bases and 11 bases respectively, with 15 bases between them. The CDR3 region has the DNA TGCGCCAGCAGCCCCCCTTCGGGTGGGAAACTGTTTTTT. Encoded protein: CASSPPSGGKLFF.

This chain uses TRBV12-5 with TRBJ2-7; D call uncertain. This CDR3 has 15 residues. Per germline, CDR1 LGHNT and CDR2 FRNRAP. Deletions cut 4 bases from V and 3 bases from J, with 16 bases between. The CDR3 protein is CASGSEPGEGYEQYF. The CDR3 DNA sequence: TGTGCTAGTGGTTCGGAACCGGGTGAAGGCTACGAGCAGTACTTC.

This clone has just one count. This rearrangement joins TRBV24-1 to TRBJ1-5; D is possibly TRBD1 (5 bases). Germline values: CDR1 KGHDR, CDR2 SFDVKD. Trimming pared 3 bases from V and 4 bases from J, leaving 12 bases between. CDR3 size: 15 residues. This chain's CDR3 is CATSDGSRDNQPQHF. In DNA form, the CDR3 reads TGTGCCACCAGTGATGGATCCAGGGATAATCAGCCCCAGCATTTT.

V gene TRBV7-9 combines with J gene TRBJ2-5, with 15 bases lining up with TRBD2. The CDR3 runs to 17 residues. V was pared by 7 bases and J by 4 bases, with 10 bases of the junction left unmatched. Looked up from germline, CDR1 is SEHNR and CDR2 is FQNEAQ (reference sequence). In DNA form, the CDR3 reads TGTGCCAGCAACTCCGGGACTAGCGGGAGGATAGGAGAGACCCAGTACTTC. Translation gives CASNSGTSGRIGETQYF. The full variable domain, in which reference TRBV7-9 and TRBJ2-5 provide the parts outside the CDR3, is DTGVSQNPRHKITKRGQNVTFRCDPISEHNRLYWYRQTLGQGPEFLTYFQNEAQLEKSRLLSDRFSAERPKGSFSTLEIQRTEQGDSAMYLCASNSGTSGRIGETQYFGPGTRLLVL.